This T cell receptor beta chain was sequenced for a study of cytomegalovirus exposure and HLA in healthy donors. PCR was performed using 60 Vbeta and 13 Jbeta primers. Data came from immunoSEQ multiplex PCR; TCRdb stores just in-frame clones and leaves some out. This repertoire includes approximately 100,000 clones. This CDR3 has 17 residues. J lost 1 base, V lost 1 base, and 10 bases had no gene match. CDR1 MDHEN and CDR2 SYDVKM come from the germline V gene. The sequencing sample was made of PBMCs. This sequence joins TRBV28 and TRBJ2-7; 7 nucleotides align to TRBD1. The clonotype comes from a man aged 50 to 60 in good health and CMV-seronegative. CDR3 in amino acids: CASSLFDFGTVSYEQYF. CDR3 nucleotides: TGTGCCAGCAGTTTATTTGATTTCGGGACAGTATCCTACGAGCAGTACTTC.